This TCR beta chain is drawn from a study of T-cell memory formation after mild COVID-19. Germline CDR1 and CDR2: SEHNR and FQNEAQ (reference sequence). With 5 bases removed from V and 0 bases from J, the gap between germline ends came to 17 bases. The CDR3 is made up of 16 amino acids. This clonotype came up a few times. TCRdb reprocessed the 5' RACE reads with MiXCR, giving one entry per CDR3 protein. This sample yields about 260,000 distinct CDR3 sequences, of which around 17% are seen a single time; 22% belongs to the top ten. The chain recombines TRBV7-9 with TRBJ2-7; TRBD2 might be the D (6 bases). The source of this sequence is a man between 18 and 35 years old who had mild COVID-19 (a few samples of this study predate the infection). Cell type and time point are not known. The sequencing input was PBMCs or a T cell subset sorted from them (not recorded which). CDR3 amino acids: CASSPPGGKSSYEQYF. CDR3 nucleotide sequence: TGTGCCAGCAGCCCCCCCGGGGGAAAGAGCTCCTACGAGCAGTACTTC.